Listed below are T cell receptor beta chains from one sample, sequenced in a study of identical twins. TCRdb fed the 5' RACE reads into MiXCR, producing one record per CDR3 protein. The sample lists 250,000 or so distinct CDR3 sequences, 5.5% to 7% seen once, with roughly 3.4% in the top ten. The same specimen was also included in a second study, on yellow fever vaccine responses in identical twins.

The sequencing sample was made of memory (CD45RO+) T cells sorted from blood. These TCRs come from a young woman in good health. Each CDR3 is given without its conserved first and last residue.

j_gene | v_gene | CDR3aa
TRBJ2-2 | TRBV4-1 | ASSHATYQGSGELF
TRBJ1-3 | TRBV9 | ASSVVEESSGNTIY
TRBJ2-3 | TRBV5-1 | ASSLAGGPMGTDAQY
TRBJ2-3 | TRBV27 | ASSLSPGLAGTDTQY
TRBJ2-1 | TRBV7-3 | ASSLSGSGSDNEQF
TRBJ2-3 | TRBV29-1 | SFAPADTQY
TRBJ2-1 | TRBV27 | ASSLAPRRRDEQF
TRBJ2-3 | TRBV5-6 | ASSFPLATNTQY
TRBJ2-1 | TRBV27 | ASSSGLGSYNEQF
TRBJ2-1 | TRBV20-1 | SAFRLAGRLDEQF
TRBJ1-1 | TRBV6-1 | ASRREAWTEAF
TRBJ2-5 | TRBV14 | ASSRNQSDRGGETQY
TRBJ2-1 | TRBV5-4 | ASSLNSGRSNEQF
TRBJ1-1 | TRBV20-1 | SAWTYLRRDTEAF
TRBJ2-2 | TRBV14 | ASSQDWVTGELF
TRBJ2-2 | TRBV6-1 | ASLVSHPQTGELF
TRBJ1-1 | TRBV3-1 | ASSQSAAMNTEAF
TRBJ2-5 | TRBV20-1 | SAKKVAGDETETQY
TRBJ2-1 | TRBV12-3/TRBV12-4 | ASSLGQIPSSYNEQF
TRBJ1-2 | TRBV5-1 | ASSLEPGVYGYT